Presented here are 25 T cell receptor beta chains from one specimen sequenced in a study of T-cell reconstitution after alpha-beta-depleted transplantation in children. Preparation of the TCRbeta library used unique molecular identifiers. TCRdb reprocessed the PCR reads with MiXCR, giving one entry per CDR3 protein. Among a few hundred thousand distinct CDR3 sequences listed, around 12% were seen once. Sequenced here: PBMCs from the stem cell graft donor, sampled from the stem cell graft. These TCRs come from a human donor who donated a stem cell graft to a child with combined immunodeficiency.

There are a few counts of this clonotype. The V gene is TRBV18, the J gene TRBJ2-3; no clear D. Trimming removed 3 bases from V and 2 bases from J, with 6 bases in between. This CDR3 comprises 13 residues. The V gene's germline CDR1 is KGHSH and CDR2 LQKENI. As DNA, the CDR3 is TGTGCCAGCTCACCGAGATACACAGATACGCAGTATTTT. This codes for CASSPRYTDTQYF. Variable domain in full (rest from reference TRBV18 and TRBJ2-3): NAGVMQNPRHLVRRRGQEARLRCSPMKGHSHVYWYRQLPEEGLKFMVYLQKENIIDESGMPKERFSAEFPKEGPSILRIQQVVRGDSAAYFCASSPRYTDTQYFGPGTRLTVL.

This clonotype came up a few times. V usage is TRBV5-6 and J usage is TRBJ1-5, with D perhaps TRBD1 (5 bases). Trimming removed 7 bases from V and 4 bases from J, with 12 bases in between. Germline CDR1 is SGHDT and CDR2 is YYEEEE. This CDR3 region has 13 residues. CDR3 coding DNA: TGTGCCAGCCGTCGTTGGGGGAATCAGCCCCAGCATTTT. Protein product: CASRRWGNQPQHF.

A few counts support this clonotype. This sequence joins TRBV6-2 or TRBV6-3 and TRBJ2-1; 8 bases are a match to TRBD2. Germline CDR1 and CDR2: MNHEY and SVGEGT. With 6 bases clipped from V and 1 base from J, the junction kept 11 bases outside the gene matches. The CDR3 totals 17 residues. CDR3 in amino acids: CASRSAGDVWSYNEQFF. The CDR3 DNA is TGTGCCAGCAGATCAGCGGGAGATGTGTGGTCCTACAATGAGCAGTTCTTC.

This clonotype came up a few times. This chain uses TRBV29-1 with TRBJ2-7; D is unclear. This CDR3 has 12 amino acids. The ends were cut back, 6 bases at V and 6 bases at J, with 15 bases in the middle. Per the germline V gene, CDR1 is SQVTM and CDR2 is ANQGSEA. The CDR3 sequence: CSVGIGRAEQYF. CDR3 bases: TGCAGCGTAGGAATAGGCAGAGCCGAGCAGTACTTC.

The genes are TRBV3-1 and TRBJ2-7, with 7 bases that match TRBD2. The CDR3 is made up of 14 amino acids. V dropped 2 bases and J dropped 7; count of bases not matched to a gene: 8. Germline loops: CDR1 LGHDT, CDR2 YNNKEL (reference sequence). CDR3 DNA: TGTGCCAGCAGCCAACAGCTAGCGGCGGGGGAGCAGTACTTC. The encoded protein is CASSQQLAAGEQYF.

This clonotype was counted between two and nine times. This rearrangement joins TRBV4-3 to TRBJ2-3; tentatively, D is TRBD2 (5 bases). The germline V and J ends were trimmed by 0 bases and 7 bases, with 14 bases remaining between them. The CDR3 is made up of 15 amino acids. The germline V gene encodes CDR1 LGHNA and CDR2 YSLEER. Here the CDR3 DNA reads TGCGCCAGCAGCCAAGAGCGGCGGGTCGGAAATACGCAGTATTTT. Its protein is CASSQERRVGNTQYF.

This clonotype was observed a few times. The chain combines TRBV12-3 or TRBV12-4 with TRBJ2-2; TRBD1 matches 8 bases. V trimming: 7 bases; J trimming: 8 bases; junction bases outside the gene matches: 9. This CDR3 is 14 amino acids long. The CDR3 DNA reads TGTGCCAGCAACCCCCAGGGGGCTGGAGGGGAGCTGTTTTTT. It codes for CASNPQGAGGELFF.

The rearrangement uses TRBV11-2 and TRBJ2-7; D unclear. This CDR3 region has 12 residues. V was pared by 3 bases and J by 6 bases, with 9 bases between. Per the germline V gene, CDR1 is SGHAT and CDR2 is FQNNGV. The CDR3 spells CASSFTFSEQYF. The CDR3 region has the DNA TGTGCCAGCAGCTTCACCTTCTCCGAGCAGTACTTC. Drawing the rest from reference TRBV11-2 and TRBJ2-7, the complete variable domain is EAGVAQSPRYKIIEKRQSVAFWCNPISGHATLYWYQQILGQGPKLLIQFQNNGVVDDSQLPKDRFSAERLKGVDSTLKIQPAKLEDSAVYLCASSFTFSEQYFGPGTRLTVT.

This clonotype was seen only a few times. This chain uses TRBV20-1 with TRBJ2-7, with D possibly matching TRBD2 (5 bases). The CDR3 is made up of 15 amino acids. Germline values: CDR1 DFQATT, CDR2 SNEGSKA (reference sequence). Trimming pared 2 bases from V and 4 bases from J, leaving 18 bases between. In DNA form, the CDR3 reads TGCAGTGCTAGATTTGGACGGGATAACAAGTACGAGCAGTACTTC. Translated: CSARFGRDNKYEQYF.

This clonotype was seen repeatedly, ten times or more. The chain recombines TRBV12-3 or TRBV12-4 with TRBJ2-1, with 7 nucleotides matching TRBD1. CDR3 length: 14 residues. V was clipped by 3 bases and J by 5 bases; unmatched bases: 4. The CDR3 nucleotides read TGTGCCAGCAGTTTTGGGACAGTTAACAATGAGCAGTTCTTC. Residues: CASSFGTVNNEQFF.

The chain combines TRBV12-3 or TRBV12-4 with TRBJ2-7, with a weak D call TRBD2 (6 bases). This CDR3 comprises 15 residues. The ends were cut back, 5 bases at V and 4 bases at J, with 18 bases in the middle. CDR3 in amino acids: CASSVRPGAGYEQYF. CDR3 coding DNA: TGTGCCAGCAGTGTCAGACCGGGAGCAGGGTACGAGCAGTACTTC.

This rearrangement joins TRBV4-2 to TRBJ2-3, with TRBD2 matching over 7 bases. V dropped 3 bases and J dropped 3; count of bases not matched to a gene: 3. This CDR3 has 14 residues. The germline V gene encodes CDR1 LGHNA and CDR2 YNFKEQ. For the CDR3, the DNA is TGTGCCAGCAGCCAGCTAGCGGAGACAGATACGCAGTATTTT. Its translation: CASSQLAETDTQYF.

This clonotype was seen only a few times. V is TRBV30 and J is TRBJ2-7; possibly TRBD1 for D (5 bases). CDR1 is GTSNPN, CDR2 SVGIG, per germline (reference sequence). The CDR3 extends over 12 amino acids. The germline V and J ends were trimmed by 1 base and 1 base, with 5 bases remaining between them. CDR3 coding DNA: TGTGCCTGGAGTGGACAGTCCTACGAGCAGTACTTC. Amino acid sequence: CAWSGQSYEQYF.

This clonotype was detected a few times. The chain employs TRBV20-1 and TRBJ2-3, with 14 bases matching TRBD2. Trimming took 6 bases from V and 5 from J; bases not matched to a gene: 10. Germline assignment: CDR1 DFQATT and CDR2 SNEGSKA (reference sequence). The CDR3 contains 16 residues. CDR3 amino acids: CSAERSGTSGGDTQYF. DNA of the CDR3: TGCAGTGCGGAACGATCCGGGACTAGCGGGGGAGATACGCAGTATTTT.

The chain recombines TRBV12-3 or TRBV12-4 with TRBJ2-1, with D unresolved. The ends were cut back, 3 bases at V and 7 bases at J, with 10 bases in the middle. The CDR3 totals 13 residues. The CDR3 region is CASSLVQRNEQFF. For the CDR3, the DNA is TGTGCCAGCAGTTTGGTACAGAGAAATGAGCAGTTCTTC.

This clonotype came up many times. The rearrangement links TRBV7-8 to TRBJ2-1; 7 bases map to TRBD2. With 5 bases clipped from V and 0 bases from J, the junction kept 7 bases outside the gene matches. The CDR3 consists of 16 residues. In germline, CDR1 is SGHVS, CDR2 FQNEAQ. The CDR3: CASSHYRDYSYNEQFF. The CDR3 nucleotides are TGTGCCAGCAGCCACTACCGGGACTACTCCTACAATGAGCAGTTCTTC. The full variable domain, its missing parts supplied by reference TRBV7-8 and TRBJ2-1, is GAGVSQSPRYKVAKRGQDVALRCDPISGHVSLFWYQQALGQGPEFLTYFQNEAQLDKSGLPSDRFFAERPEGSVSTLKIQRTQQEDSAVYLCASSHYRDYSYNEQFFGPGTRLTVL.

In this sample, this clonotype turned up a few times. The rearrangement uses TRBV20-1 and TRBJ1-2; 7 nucleotides agree with TRBD1. V gave up 0 bases and J gave up 2 bases; unmatched junction bases: 3. This CDR3 is built from 14 residues. The V gene's germline CDR1 is DFQATT and CDR2 SNEGSKA (reference sequence). This CDR3 is CSAREAGQNYGYTF. CDR3 coding DNA: TGCAGTGCTAGAGAAGCGGGACAGAACTATGGCTACACCTTC.

The V and J genes are TRBV18 and TRBJ2-7, with 7 bases that match TRBD1. V lost 6 bases, J lost 5 bases, and 13 bases stayed unmatched. The germline V gene has CDR1 KGHSH and CDR2 LQKENI. The CDR3 contains 15 residues. The DNA of the CDR3 is TGTGCCAGCTCCCCCGAGGGACAGCTTATGAACGAGCAGTACTTC. As protein: CASSPEGQLMNEQYF.

V usage is TRBV12-3 or TRBV12-4 and J usage is TRBJ2-5; D uncertain. This CDR3 is built from 12 residues. Trimming pared 6 bases from V and 2 bases from J, leaving 7 bases between. The CDR3 DNA follows: TGTGCCAGCAGATTACCGCAAGAGACCCAGTACTTC. As protein: CASRLPQETQYF.

This chain joins TRBV19 and TRBJ2-2; D gene uncertain. The germline V gene encodes CDR1 LNHDA and CDR2 SQIVND (reference sequence). V lost 6 bases and J lost 4, with 12 bases in between. This CDR3 is built from 14 residues. The CDR3 bases are TGTGCCAGTAGCTATTCGGTTCTCACCGGGGAGCTGTTTTTT. It translates to CASSYSVLTGELFF.

This clonotype was seen at least ten times. The chain carries TRBV12-3 or TRBV12-4 and TRBJ2-3; 8 nucleotides line up with TRBD2. The V segment lost 5 bases and the J segment 5 bases; nucleotides outside the gene matches: 12. The CDR3 runs 16 residues. CDR3 amino acids: CASSPRGSGTRDTQYF. The CDR3 DNA follows: TGTGCCAGCAGTCCCCGTGGTAGCGGGACGAGAGATACGCAGTATTTT.

The CDR3 DNA reads as TGTGCCAGCAGCTTAGGGACTAGCGGGGCGAGCTCCTACGAGCAGTACTTC. Amino acid sequence: CASSLGTSGASSYEQYF. The gene calls are TRBV11-2 and TRBJ2-7; TRBD2 matches 12 bases. V lost 1 base, J lost 0 bases, and 4 bases stayed unmatched. This CDR3 is built from 17 residues. CDR1 and CDR2 (germline): SGHAT, FQNNGV.

This chain joins TRBV11-1 and TRBJ2-5; D gene unclear. The germline V and J ends were trimmed by 1 base and 4 bases, with 10 bases remaining between them. The CDR3 loop spans 14 amino acids. CDR1 SGHAT and CDR2 FQDESV come from the germline V gene (reference sequence). CDR3 amino acids: CASSLVYGAETQYF. CDR3 DNA: TGTGCCAGCAGCTTAGTGTACGGAGCAGAGACCCAGTACTTC.

In its sample, this clonotype was seen a few times. The V gene is TRBV5-1, the J gene TRBJ2-1; 11 nucleotides match TRBD2. CDR1 is SGHRS, CDR2 YFSETQ, per germline. V lost 4 bases, J lost 0 bases, and 12 bases stayed unmatched. The CDR3 spans 19 residues. The CDR3 spells CASSVGGLAVLSSYNEQFF. Written as DNA, the CDR3 is TGCGCCAGCAGCGTGGGGGGACTAGCGGTCCTGAGCTCCTACAATGAGCAGTTCTTC.

This clonotype was recorded a few times. The V call is TRBV27, the J call TRBJ2-1, with D hard to call. Trimming pared 0 bases from V and 4 bases from J, leaving 7 bases between. The germline V gene has CDR1 MNHEY and CDR2 SMNVEV (reference sequence). This CDR3 is built from 14 residues. The CDR3 DNA is TGTGCCAGCAGTTTATCTCTTACGTACAATGAGCAGTTCTTC. Amino acids: CASSLSLTYNEQFF.